Listed below are T cell receptor beta chains from one sample, sequenced in a study of blood T cell repertoires in COVID-19. Repertoires were generated with immunoSEQ multiplex PCR, while TCRdb's copy carries only in-frame clones and drops some. The table includes approximately 120,000 clones, about three quarters detected once. The specimen sequenced was peripheral blood. The receptors derive from a woman in her seventies with acute or convalescent COVID-19. The CDR3 runs from the conserved cysteine through the conserved F or W. The D gene is left open where the match is weak. Expanded clones get a size class; other rows say once, few or many, or leave the size out.

D gene,CDR3 length,J gene,clone size,V gene,CDR3 protein,CDR3 DNA
TRBD2,12,TRBJ2-5,NA,TRBV6-2/TRBV6-3,CASSPTSGGAYF,TGTGCCAGCAGCCCTACTAGCGGGGGAGCGTACTTC
NA,15,TRBJ2-5,many,TRBV7-9,CASSPTGTLQETQYF,TGTGCCAGCAGCCCTACCGGGACACTTCAAGAGACCCAGTACTTC
TRBD1,14,TRBJ1-1,few,TRBV6-5,CASSKITGDTEAFF,TGTGCCAGCAGTAAGATTACAGGGGACACTGAAGCTTTCTTT
TRBD2,16,TRBJ2-1,many,TRBV24-1,CATSDSSGSSYNEQFF,TGTGCCACCAGTGACAGTAGCGGGAGCTCCTACAATGAGCAGTTCTTC
NA,14,TRBJ2-7,NA,TRBV7-9,CASSPPGHLYEQYF,TGTGCCAGCAGCCCTCCAGGACACCTCTACGAGCAGTACTTC
NA,16,TRBJ2-4,NA,TRBV7-9,CASSLDQGDSINIQYF,TGTGCCAGCAGCTTAGATCAGGGCGACTCTATAAACATTCAGTACTTC
NA,16,TRBJ1-5,NA,TRBV7-2,CASSLAGRASNQPQHF,TGTGCCAGCAGCTTAGCTGGGCGGGCCTCCAATCAGCCCCAGCATTTT
NA,14,TRBJ1-4,NA,TRBV7-9,CAIPLGGNNEKLFF,TGTGCCATCCCCTTAGGGGGTAATAATGAAAAACTGTTTTTT
TRBD2,12,TRBJ2-1,NA,TRBV6-4,CASSVSGGAQFF,TGTGCCAGCAGTGTTAGCGGGGGGGCCCAGTTCTTC
NA,14,TRBJ2-5,NA,TRBV9,CASSVGQFRETQYF,TGTGCCAGCAGCGTAGGTCAGTTCAGAGAGACCCAGTACTTC
NA,13,TRBJ2-5,NA,TRBV29-1,CSVDTGTTETQYF,TGCAGCGTGGACACTGGGACAACGGAGACCCAGTACTTC
NA,15,TRBJ1-3,NA,TRBV4-2,CASSQDGHRDGTIYF,TGTGCCAGCAGCCAAGATGGCCACCGGGATGGCACCATATATTTT
TRBD1,14,TRBJ1-1,NA,TRBV6-5,CASRPDRGDTEAFF,TGTGCCAGCAGGCCGGACAGGGGGGACACTGAAGCTTTCTTT
NA,13,TRBJ1-4,NA,TRBV12-3/TRBV12-4,CASSRTSSRKLFF,TGTGCCAGCAGCCGTACATCTTCCAGAAAACTGTTTTTT
NA,13,TRBJ1-6,NA,TRBV6-4,CASSDRQNSPLHF,TGTGCCAGCAGTGATAGACAGAATTCACCCCTCCACTTT
NA,10,TRBJ1-2,NA,TRBV2,CSTGGDGYTF,TGTTCAACAGGTGGAGATGGCTACACCTTC
NA,15,TRBJ1-4,NA,TRBV5-1,CASSLGGVINEKLFF,TGCGCCAGCAGCTTGGGGGGAGTGATTAATGAAAAACTGTTTTTT
NA,19,TRBJ1-4,NA,TRBV13,CASSLGLTGIEMEDEKLFF,TGTGCCAGCAGCTTAGGGCTAACCGGGATAGAGATGGAGGATGAAAAACTGTTTTTT
NA,14,TRBJ1-4,NA,TRBV6-5,CASSYSPGNEKLFF,TGTGCCAGCAGTTACTCTCCAGGGAATGAAAAACTGTTTTTT
NA,11,TRBJ2-7,few,TRBV10-3,CAISGGTVEDF,TGTGCCATCAGTGGCGGGACAGTGGAGGACTTC
TRBD1,15,TRBJ1-3,NA,TRBV7-8,CASSSGTDSGNTIYF,TGTGCCAGCAGCTCCGGGACAGACTCTGGAAACACCATATATTTT
TRBD2,15,TRBJ2-1,NA,TRBV5-4,CASSLEIAGNHEQFF,TGTGCCAGCAGCTTGGAGATAGCGGGAAACCATGAGCAGTTCTTC
TRBD1,15,TRBJ2-7,NA,TRBV19,CASSARTGASYEQYF,TGTGCCAGTAGTGCAAGGACAGGGGCCTCCTACGAGCAGTACTTC
TRBD2,14,TRBJ2-7,NA,TRBV5-6,CASSETSGRNEQYF,TGTGCCAGCAGCGAAACTAGCGGGAGAAACGAGCAGTACTTC
TRBD2,13,TRBJ2-7,many,TRBV2,CASSSRLAGEQYF,TGTGCCAGCAGCAGCAGACTAGCGGGTGAGCAGTACTTC
TRBD1,13,TRBJ2-7,NA,TRBV11-2,CASTAGGIYEQYF,TGTGCCAGCACCGCAGGGGGAATCTACGAGCAGTACTTC
TRBD2,15,TRBJ2-1,NA,TRBV9,CASSVGLADYNEQFF,TGTGCCAGCAGCGTAGGACTAGCGGACTACAATGAGCAGTTCTTC
NA,14,TRBJ1-6,NA,TRBV5-4,CASTNGGPQSPLHF,TGTGCCAGCACCAACGGCGGGCCGCAGTCACCCCTCCACTTT
TRBD2,16,TRBJ2-5,NA,TRBV3-1/TRBV3-2,CASSQGVAGPQETQYF,TGTGCCAGCAGCCAAGGGGTAGCGGGGCCCCAAGAGACCCAGTACTTC
TRBD1,14,TRBJ2-3,NA,TRBV6-5,CASSWTGWGDTQYF,TGTGCCAGCAGCTGGACAGGGTGGGGAGATACGCAGTATTTT
TRBD1,16,TRBJ2-1,NA,TRBV19,CASASYDRVGHREQFF,TGTGCCAGTGCCTCTTATGACAGGGTGGGTCACAGGGAGCAGTTCTTC
NA,13,TRBJ1-2,few,TRBV2,CASSDPGHPGYTF,TGTGCCAGCAGTGACCCGGGACACCCGGGCTACACCTTC
TRBD1,13,TRBJ2-5,NA,TRBV28,CATVDRGLQTQYF,TGTGCCACCGTGGACAGGGGTTTACAGACCCAGTACTTC
NA,16,TRBJ2-2,NA,TRBV7-2,CASSPAGASNTGELFF,TGTGCCAGCAGCCCCGCGGGGGCTTCGAACACCGGGGAGCTGTTTTTT
TRBD2,16,TRBJ2-5,NA,TRBV4-2,CASSQDIGGGQETQYF,TGTGCCAGCAGCCAAGATATTGGGGGGGGGCAAGAGACCCAGTACTTC
NA,13,TRBJ2-5,NA,TRBV5-4,CASSGGREETQYF,TGTGCCAGCAGCGGGGGCCGAGAGGAGACCCAGTACTTC
TRBD1,15,TRBJ2-5,NA,TRBV2,CASRFRTGEGETQYF,TGTGCCAGCAGATTCAGGACAGGGGAAGGAGAGACCCAGTACTTC
NA,16,TRBJ2-2,NA,TRBV2,CASSESASSVTGELFF,TGTGCCAGCAGTGAATCGGCTAGTAGCGTCACCGGGGAGCTGTTTTTT
TRBD2,16,TRBJ2-2,NA,TRBV11-2,CASSSSIAGLAGELFF,TGTGCCAGCAGCTCGTCCATAGCGGGATTGGCCGGGGAGCTGTTTTTT
NA,13,TRBJ1-5,once,TRBV27,CASSLGGYQPQHF,TGTGCCAGCAGTTTGGGGGGGTATCAGCCCCAGCATTTT
NA,16,TRBJ2-7,NA,TRBV2,CASRGAKGGRTYEQYF,TGTGCCAGCAGGGGGGCAAAGGGCGGGAGAACCTACGAGCAGTACTTC